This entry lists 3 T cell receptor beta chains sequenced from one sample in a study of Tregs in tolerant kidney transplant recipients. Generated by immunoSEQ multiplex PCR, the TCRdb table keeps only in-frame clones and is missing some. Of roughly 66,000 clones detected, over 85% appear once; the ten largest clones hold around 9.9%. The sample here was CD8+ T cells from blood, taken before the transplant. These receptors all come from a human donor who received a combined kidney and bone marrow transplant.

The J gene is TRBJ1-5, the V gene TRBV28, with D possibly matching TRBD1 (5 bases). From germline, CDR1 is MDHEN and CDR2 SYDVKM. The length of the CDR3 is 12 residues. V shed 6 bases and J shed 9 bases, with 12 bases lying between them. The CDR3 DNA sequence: TGTGCCAGCAGCGGTAACGGGGGGCCCCAGCATTTT. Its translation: CASSGNGGPQHF.

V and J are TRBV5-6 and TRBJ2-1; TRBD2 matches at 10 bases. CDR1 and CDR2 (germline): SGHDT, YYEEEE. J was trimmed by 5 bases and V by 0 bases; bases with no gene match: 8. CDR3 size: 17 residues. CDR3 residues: CASSLGGLAGVDNEQFF. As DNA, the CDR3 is TGTGCCAGCAGCTTGGGGGGCCTAGCGGGAGTTGACAATGAGCAGTTCTTC.

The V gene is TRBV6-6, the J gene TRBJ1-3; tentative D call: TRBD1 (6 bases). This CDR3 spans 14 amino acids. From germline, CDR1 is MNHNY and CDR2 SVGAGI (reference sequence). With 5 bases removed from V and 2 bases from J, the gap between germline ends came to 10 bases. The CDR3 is CASSVSGAGNTIYF. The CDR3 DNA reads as TGTGCCAGCAGTGTTTCAGGGGCTGGAAACACCATATATTTT.